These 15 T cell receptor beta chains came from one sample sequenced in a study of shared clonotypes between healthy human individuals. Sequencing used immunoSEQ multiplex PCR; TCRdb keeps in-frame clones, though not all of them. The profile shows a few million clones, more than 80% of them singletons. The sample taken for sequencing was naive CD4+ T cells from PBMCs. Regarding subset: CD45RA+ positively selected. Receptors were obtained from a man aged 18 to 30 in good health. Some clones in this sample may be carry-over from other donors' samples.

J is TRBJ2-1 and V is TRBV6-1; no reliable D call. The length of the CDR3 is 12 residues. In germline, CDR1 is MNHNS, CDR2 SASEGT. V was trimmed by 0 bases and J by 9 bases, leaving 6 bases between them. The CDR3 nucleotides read TGTGCCAGCAGTGAAGCCGTGCCTGAGCAGTTCTTC. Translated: CASSEAVPEQFF.

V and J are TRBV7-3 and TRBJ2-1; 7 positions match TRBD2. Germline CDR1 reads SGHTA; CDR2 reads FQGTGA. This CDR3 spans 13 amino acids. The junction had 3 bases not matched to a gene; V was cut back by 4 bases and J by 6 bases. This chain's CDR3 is CASSSRGVNEQFF. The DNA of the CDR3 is TGTGCCAGCAGCTCCCGGGGGGTCAATGAGCAGTTCTTC.

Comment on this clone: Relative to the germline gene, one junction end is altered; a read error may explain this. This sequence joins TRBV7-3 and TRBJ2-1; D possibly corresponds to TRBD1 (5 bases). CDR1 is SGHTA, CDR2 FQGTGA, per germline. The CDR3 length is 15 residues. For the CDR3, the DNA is TGTGCCAGCAGCATCCAGGGTGGCACCTACAATGAGCAGCTCTTC. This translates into CASSIQGGTYNEQLF.

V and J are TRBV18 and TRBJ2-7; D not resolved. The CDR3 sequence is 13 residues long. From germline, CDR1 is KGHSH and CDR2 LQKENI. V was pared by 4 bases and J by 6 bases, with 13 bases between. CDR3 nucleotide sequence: TGTGCCAGCTCACTCGACCAGTCGGGCGAGCAGTACTTC. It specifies CASSLDQSGEQYF.

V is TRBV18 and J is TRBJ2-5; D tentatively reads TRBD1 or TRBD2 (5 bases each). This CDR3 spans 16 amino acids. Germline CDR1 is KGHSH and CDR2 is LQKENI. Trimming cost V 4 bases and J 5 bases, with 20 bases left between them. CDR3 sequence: CASSQNVGTLGETQYF. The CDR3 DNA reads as TGTGCCAGCTCACAGAACGTTGGGACCCTTGGGGAGACCCAGTACTTC.

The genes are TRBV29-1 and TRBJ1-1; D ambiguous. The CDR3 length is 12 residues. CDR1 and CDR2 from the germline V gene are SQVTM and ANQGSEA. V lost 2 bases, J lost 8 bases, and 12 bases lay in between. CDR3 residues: CSVEFSPTEAFF. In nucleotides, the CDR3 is TGCAGCGTTGAATTTAGCCCAACCGAAGCTTTCTTT. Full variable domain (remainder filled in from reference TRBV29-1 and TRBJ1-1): SAVISQKPSRDICQRGTSLTIQCQVDSQVTMMFWYRQQPGQSLTLIATANQGSEATYESGFVIDKFPISRPNLTFSTLTVSNMSPEDSSIYLCSVEFSPTEAFFGQGTRLTVV.

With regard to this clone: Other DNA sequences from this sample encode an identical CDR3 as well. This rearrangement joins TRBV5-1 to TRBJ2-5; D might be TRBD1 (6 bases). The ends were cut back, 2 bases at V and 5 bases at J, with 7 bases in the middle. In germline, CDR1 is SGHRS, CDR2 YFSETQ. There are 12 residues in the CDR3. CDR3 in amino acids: CASSLDRETQYF. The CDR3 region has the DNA TGCGCCAGCAGCTTAGACAGGGAGACCCAGTACTTC.

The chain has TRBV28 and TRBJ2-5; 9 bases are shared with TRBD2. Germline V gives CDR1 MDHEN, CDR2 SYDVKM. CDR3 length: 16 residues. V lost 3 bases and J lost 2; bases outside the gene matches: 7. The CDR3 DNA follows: TGTGCCAGCAGTTTCAAGGCTAGCGGGAAACAAGAGACCCAGTACTTC. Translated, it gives CASSFKASGKQETQYF.

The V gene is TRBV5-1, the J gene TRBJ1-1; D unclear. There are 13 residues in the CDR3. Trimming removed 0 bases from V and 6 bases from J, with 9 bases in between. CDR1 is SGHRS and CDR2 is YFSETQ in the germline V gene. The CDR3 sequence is CASSLEVLAEAFF. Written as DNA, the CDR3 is TGCGCCAGCAGCTTGGAGGTGCTGGCTGAAGCTTTCTTT.

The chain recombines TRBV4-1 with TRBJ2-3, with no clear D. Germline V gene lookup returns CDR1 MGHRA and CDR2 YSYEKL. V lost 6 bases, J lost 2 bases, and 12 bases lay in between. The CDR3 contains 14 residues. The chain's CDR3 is CASSLSRTTDTQYF. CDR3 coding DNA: TGCGCCAGCAGTCTCTCGCGGACCACAGATACGCAGTATTTT.

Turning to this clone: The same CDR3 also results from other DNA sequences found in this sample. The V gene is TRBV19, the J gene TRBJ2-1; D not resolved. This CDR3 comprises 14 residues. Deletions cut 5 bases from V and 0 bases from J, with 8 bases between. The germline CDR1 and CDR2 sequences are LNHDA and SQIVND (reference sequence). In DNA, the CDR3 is TGTGCCAGTAGTGACGGAAGCTCCTACAATGAGCAGTTCTTC. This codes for CASSDGSSYNEQFF.

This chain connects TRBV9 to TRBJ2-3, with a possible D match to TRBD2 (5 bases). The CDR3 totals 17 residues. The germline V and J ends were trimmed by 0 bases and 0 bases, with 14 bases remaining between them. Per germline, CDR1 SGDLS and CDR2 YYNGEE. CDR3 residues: CASSVALRASSTDTQYF. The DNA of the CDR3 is TGTGCCAGCAGCGTAGCTTTGAGGGCTAGTAGCACAGATACGCAGTATTTT.

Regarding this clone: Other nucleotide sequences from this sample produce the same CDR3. CDR3 sequence: CASSFQGGTEAFF. Here the CDR3 DNA reads TGTGCCAGCAGCTTTCAGGGAGGAACTGAAGCTTTCTTT. This rearrangement joins TRBV7-3 to TRBJ1-1; D is possibly TRBD1 (5 bases). V was clipped by 3 bases and J by 5 bases, with 10 bases between them. Germline lookup yields CDR1 SGHTA and CDR2 FQGTGA. There are 13 residues in the CDR3.

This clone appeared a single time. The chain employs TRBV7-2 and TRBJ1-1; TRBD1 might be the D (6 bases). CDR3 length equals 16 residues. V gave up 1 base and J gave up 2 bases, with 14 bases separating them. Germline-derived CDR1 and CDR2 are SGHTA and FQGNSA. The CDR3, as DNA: TGTGCCAGCAGCTTAGGGGCAGGGGCGTTCAACACTGAAGCTTTCTTT. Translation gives CASSLGAGAFNTEAFF. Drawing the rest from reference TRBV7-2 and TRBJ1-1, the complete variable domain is GAGVSQSPSNKVTEKGKDVELRCDPISGHTALYWYRQSLGQGLEFLIYFQGNSAPDKSGLPSDRFSAERTGGSVSTLTIQRTQQEDSAVYLCASSLGAGAFNTEAFFGQGTRLTVV.

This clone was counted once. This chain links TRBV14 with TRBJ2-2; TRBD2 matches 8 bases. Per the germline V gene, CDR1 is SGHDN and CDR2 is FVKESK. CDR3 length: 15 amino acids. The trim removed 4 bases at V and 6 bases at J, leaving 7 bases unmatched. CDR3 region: CASSPLSGIPGELFF. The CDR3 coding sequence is TGTGCCAGCAGCCCTCTTAGCGGGATCCCCGGGGAGCTGTTTTTT.